This TCR beta chain is from a study of cytomegalovirus exposure and HLA in healthy donors. A multiplex PCR was run with 60 Vbeta primers and 13 Jbeta primers. Assay: immunoSEQ multiplex PCR; the TCRdb copy retains only in-frame clones and omits some. The sample lists roughly 98,000 clones; 77% were seen once. The germline V gene encodes CDR1 SNHLY and CDR2 FYNNEI. The CDR3 extends over 15 amino acids. V was clipped by 7 bases and J by 10 bases; unmatched bases: 8. The J gene is TRBJ1-6, the V gene TRBV2; 12 nucleotides agree with TRBD1. The receptor was isolated from a female donor in good health and CMV-seronegative. The sequencing input was PBMCs. The CDR3 nucleotides read TGTGCCAGCACGGGGACAGGGGGCGCAGGGTCACCCCTCCACTTT. It specifies CASTGTGGAGSPLHF.